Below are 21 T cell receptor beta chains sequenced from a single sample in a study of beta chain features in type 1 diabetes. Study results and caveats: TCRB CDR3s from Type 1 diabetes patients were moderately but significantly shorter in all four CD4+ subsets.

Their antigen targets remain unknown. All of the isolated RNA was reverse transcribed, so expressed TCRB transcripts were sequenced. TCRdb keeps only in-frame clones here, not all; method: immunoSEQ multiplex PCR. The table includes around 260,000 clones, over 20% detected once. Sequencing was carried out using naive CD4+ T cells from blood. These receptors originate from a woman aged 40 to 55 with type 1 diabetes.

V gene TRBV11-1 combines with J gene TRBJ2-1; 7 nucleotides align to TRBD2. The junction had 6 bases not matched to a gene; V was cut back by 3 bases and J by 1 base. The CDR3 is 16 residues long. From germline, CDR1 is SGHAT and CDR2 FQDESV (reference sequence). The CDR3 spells CASSLFAGESYNEQFF. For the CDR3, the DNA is TGTGCCAGCAGCTTGTTCGCGGGGGAATCCTACAATGAGCAGTTCTTC. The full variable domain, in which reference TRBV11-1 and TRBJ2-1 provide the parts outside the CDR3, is EAEVAQSPRYKITEKSQAVAFWCDPISGHATLYWYRQILGQGPELLVQFQDESVVDDSQLPKDRFSAERLKGVDSTLKIQPAELGDSAMYLCASSLFAGESYNEQFFGPGTRLTVL.

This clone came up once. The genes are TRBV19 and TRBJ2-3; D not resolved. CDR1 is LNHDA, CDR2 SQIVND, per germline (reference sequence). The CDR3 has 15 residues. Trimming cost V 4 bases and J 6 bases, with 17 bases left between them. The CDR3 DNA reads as TGTGCCAGTAGTACGGTAGCCCTGACCTCCGATACGCAGTATTTT. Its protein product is CASSTVALTSDTQYF.

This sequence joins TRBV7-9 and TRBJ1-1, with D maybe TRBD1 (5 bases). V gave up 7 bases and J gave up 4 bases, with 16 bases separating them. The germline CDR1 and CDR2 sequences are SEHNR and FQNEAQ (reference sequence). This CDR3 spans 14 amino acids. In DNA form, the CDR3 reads TGTGCCAGCACTAAGACAGAGGCCCCCACTGAAGCTTTCTTT. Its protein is CASTKTEAPTEAFF.

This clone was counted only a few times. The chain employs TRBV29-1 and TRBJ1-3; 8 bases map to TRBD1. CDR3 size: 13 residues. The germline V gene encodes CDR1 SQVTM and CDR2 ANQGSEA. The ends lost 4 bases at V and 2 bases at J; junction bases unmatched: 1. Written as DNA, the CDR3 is TGCAGCGTTGTGACAGGGGCTGGAAACACCATATATTTT. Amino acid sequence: CSVVTGAGNTIYF.

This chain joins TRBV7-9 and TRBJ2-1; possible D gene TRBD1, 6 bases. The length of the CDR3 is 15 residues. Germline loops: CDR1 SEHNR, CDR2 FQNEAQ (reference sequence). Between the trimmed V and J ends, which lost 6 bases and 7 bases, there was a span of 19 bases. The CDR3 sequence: CASRSTGSPENEQFF. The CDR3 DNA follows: TGTGCCAGCAGGTCCACAGGGTCTCCGGAAAATGAGCAGTTCTTC.

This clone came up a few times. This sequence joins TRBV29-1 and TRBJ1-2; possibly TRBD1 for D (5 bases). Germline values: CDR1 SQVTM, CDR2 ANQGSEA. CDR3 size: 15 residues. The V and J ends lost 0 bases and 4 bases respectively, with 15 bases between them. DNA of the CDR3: TGCAGCGTTGAAGAGGGGGGACGGCAGCTCTATGGCTACACCTTC. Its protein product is CSVEEGGRQLYGYTF.

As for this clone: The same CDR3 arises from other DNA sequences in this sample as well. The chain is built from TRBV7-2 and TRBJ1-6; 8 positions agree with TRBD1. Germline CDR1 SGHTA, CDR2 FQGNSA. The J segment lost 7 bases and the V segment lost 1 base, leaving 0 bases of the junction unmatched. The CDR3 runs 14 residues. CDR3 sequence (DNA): TGTGCCAGCAGCTTAGGGACAGGGAATTCACCCCTCCACTTT. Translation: CASSLGTGNSPLHF.

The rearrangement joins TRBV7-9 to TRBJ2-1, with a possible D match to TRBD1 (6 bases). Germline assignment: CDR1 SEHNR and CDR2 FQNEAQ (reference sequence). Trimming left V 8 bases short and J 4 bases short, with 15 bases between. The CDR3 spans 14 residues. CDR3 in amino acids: CASRRAGAYNEQFF. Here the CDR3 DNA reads TGTGCCAGCCGCCGGGCAGGGGCGTACAATGAGCAGTTCTTC.

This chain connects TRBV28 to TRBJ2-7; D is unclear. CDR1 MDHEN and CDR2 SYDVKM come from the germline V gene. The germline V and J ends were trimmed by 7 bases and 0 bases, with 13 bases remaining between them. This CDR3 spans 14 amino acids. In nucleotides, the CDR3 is TGTGCCAGCACTGGAGACTCAAGCTCCTACGAGCAGTACTTC. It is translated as CASTGDSSSYEQYF.

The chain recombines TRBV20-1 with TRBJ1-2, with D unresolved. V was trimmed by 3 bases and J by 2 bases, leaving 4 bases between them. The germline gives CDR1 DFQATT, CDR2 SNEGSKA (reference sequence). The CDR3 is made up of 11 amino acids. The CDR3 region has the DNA TGCAGTGCTAGCTACAACTATGGCTACACCTTC. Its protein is CSASYNYGYTF.

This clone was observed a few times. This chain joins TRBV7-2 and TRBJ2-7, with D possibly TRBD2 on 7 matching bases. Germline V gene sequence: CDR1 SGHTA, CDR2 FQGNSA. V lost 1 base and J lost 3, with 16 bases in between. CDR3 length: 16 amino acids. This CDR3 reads CASSLGGGAEYYEQYF. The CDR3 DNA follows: TGTGCCAGCAGCTTAGGAGGGGGGGCCGAGTACTACGAGCAGTACTTC.

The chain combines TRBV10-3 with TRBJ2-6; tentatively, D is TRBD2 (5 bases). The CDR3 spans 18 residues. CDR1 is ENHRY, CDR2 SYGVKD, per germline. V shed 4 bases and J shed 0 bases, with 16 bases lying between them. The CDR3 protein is CAISARRAEDSGANVLTF. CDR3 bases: TGTGCCATCAGTGCTCGACGGGCGGAGGACTCTGGGGCCAACGTCCTGACTTTC.

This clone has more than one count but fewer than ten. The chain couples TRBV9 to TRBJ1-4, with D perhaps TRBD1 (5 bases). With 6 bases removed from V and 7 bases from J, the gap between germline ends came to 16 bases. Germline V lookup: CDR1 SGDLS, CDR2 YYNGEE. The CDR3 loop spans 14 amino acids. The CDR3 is CASTPGGGPEKLFF. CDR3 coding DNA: TGTGCCAGCACCCCGGGGGGGGGACCTGAAAAACTGTTTTTT.

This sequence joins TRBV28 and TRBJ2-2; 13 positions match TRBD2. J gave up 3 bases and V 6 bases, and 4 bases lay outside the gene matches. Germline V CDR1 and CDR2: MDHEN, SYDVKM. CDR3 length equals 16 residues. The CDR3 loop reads CASRGGLAGDTGELFF. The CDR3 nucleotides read TGTGCCAGCAGGGGCGGACTAGCGGGAGACACCGGGGAGCTGTTTTTT.

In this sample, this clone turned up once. The CDR3 region is CASSEGVAETYEQYF. The CDR3 bases are TGTGCCAGCAGTGAAGGAGTAGCGGAGACCTACGAGCAGTACTTC. The chain has TRBV6-1 and TRBJ2-7, with a weak D call TRBD2 (6 bases). Germline CDR1 and CDR2: MNHNS and SASEGT. The V and J ends lost 1 base and 2 bases respectively, with 12 bases between them. The CDR3 extends over 15 amino acids.

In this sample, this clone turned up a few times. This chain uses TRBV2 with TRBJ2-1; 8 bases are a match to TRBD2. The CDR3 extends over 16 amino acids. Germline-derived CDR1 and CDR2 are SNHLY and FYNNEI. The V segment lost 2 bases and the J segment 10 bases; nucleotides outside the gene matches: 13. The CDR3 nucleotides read TGTGCCAGCAGTGAACTGCTAGCGGGCAGCCTAGGGGAGCAGTTCTTC. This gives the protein CASSELLAGSLGEQFF.

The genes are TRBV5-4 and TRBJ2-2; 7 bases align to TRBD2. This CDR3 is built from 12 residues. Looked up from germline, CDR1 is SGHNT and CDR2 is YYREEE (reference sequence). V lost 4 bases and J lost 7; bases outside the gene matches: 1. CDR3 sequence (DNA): TGTGCCAGCAGCGGGGGGGACGGGGAGCTGTTTTTT. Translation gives CASSGGDGELFF.

CDR3 amino acids: CASSLARGDTYEQYF. The DNA of the CDR3 is TGTGCCAGCTCACTGGCCAGAGGGGACACCTACGAGCAGTACTTC. The V gene is TRBV18, the J gene TRBJ2-7; TRBD1 might be the D (6 bases). Trimming left V 4 bases short and J 2 bases short, with 15 bases between. Germline V gives CDR1 KGHSH, CDR2 LQKENI. The CDR3 sequence is 15 residues long. Full variable domain (missing parts from reference TRBV18 and TRBJ2-7): NAGVMQNPRHLVRRRGQEARLRCSPMKGHSHVYWYRQLPEEGLKFMVYLQKENIIDESGMPKERFSAEFPKEGPSILRIQQVVRGDSAAYFCASSLARGDTYEQYFGPGTRLTVT.

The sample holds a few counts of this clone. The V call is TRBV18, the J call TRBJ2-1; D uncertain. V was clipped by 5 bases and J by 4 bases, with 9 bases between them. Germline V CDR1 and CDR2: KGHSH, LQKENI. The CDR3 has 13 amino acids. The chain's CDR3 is CASSRDTYNEQFF. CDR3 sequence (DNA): TGTGCCAGCTCAAGAGACACGTACAATGAGCAGTTCTTC. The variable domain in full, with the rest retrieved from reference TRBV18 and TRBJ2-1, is NAGVMQNPRHLVRRRGQEARLRCSPMKGHSHVYWYRQLPEEGLKFMVYLQKENIIDESGMPKERFSAEFPKEGPSILRIQQVVRGDSAAYFCASSRDTYNEQFFGPGTRLTVL.

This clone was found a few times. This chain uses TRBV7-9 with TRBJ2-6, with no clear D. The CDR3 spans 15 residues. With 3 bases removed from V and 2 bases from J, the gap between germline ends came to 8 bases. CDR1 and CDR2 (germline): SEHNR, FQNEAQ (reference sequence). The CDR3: CASSFWSPGANVLTF. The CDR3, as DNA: TGTGCCAGCAGCTTTTGGAGCCCTGGGGCCAACGTCCTGACTTTC.

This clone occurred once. The CDR3 DNA follows: TGTGCCAGCAGCCAAGCAAGACTCGCCCTAGGAGGAGAGACCCAGTACTTC. Protein product: CASSQARLALGGETQYF. The chain combines TRBV5-4 with TRBJ2-5; maybe TRBD2 (5 bases). Trimming stripped 4 bases from V and 4 bases from J, with 23 bases between. This CDR3 region has 17 residues. The germline gives CDR1 SGHNT, CDR2 YYREEE (reference sequence).